This TCR beta chain was captured in a study of blood T cell repertoires in COVID-19. Overall study: The analysed material was cDNA or gDNA that came from T cells, B-cell-depleted T cells, or PBMCs.

The method was immunoSEQ multiplex PCR; TCRdb's version includes in-frame clones alone and lacks a portion of them. The sample shows hundreds of thousands of clones, around 90% of them seen only once. V trimming: 4 bases; J trimming: 6 bases; junction bases outside the gene matches: 6. This CDR3 comprises 13 residues. Germline values: CDR1 SGHTS, CDR2 YDEGEE. The gene calls are TRBV5-8 and TRBJ1-1; 7 bases match TRBD1. This sequence was found in a man younger than 35 with active or convalescent COVID-19. Material for sequencing was peripheral blood. The CDR3 loop reads CASSRQGTPEAFF. The CDR3, as DNA: TGTGCCAGCAGCCGACAGGGTACCCCTGAAGCTTTCTTT.